A single sample is the source of the 30 T cell receptor beta chains below, sequenced in a study of tumor-infiltrating lymphocytes in primary liver carcinoma. Between roughly 17 and 30 mg of unsorted bulk tissue served as the source from which RNA and DNA were co-extracted. TCR beta cDNA was made from 500 ng total RNA with a constant-region primer. ARM-PCR, slightly modified, supplied the TCR beta libraries through three nested multiplex PCR rounds. Primers for the first two PCR rounds were TRBV1-TRBV30 forward primers and a C-beta reverse primer (around 10 cycles per round). MiXCR was run by TCRdb on the multiplex PCR reads, yielding one entry per CDR3 protein. The sample carries 100,000 or so distinct CDR3 sequences, under 70% recorded once. Sequencing was done on a sample of liver tumor tissue from sampling region 2. As for subset: tumor region T2, inferior pole. Receptor source: a woman aged 60 to 75 with primary liver carcinoma and hepatitis B virus infection.

On this clonotype: Just one base apart from a much larger clone, this may be a read error. The gene calls are TRBV28 and TRBJ2-7; no clear D gene. The CDR3 extends over 14 amino acids. In germline, CDR1 is MDHEN, CDR2 SYDVKM. V lost 5 bases and J lost 0, with 11 bases in between. The CDR3 DNA sequence: TGTGCCAGCAGTCGGCCCCCTGGCTCCTACGAGCAGTACTTC. Encoded protein: CASSRPPGSYEQYF. Combining the CDR3 with reference TRBV28 and TRBJ2-7 gives the whole variable domain DVKVTQSSRYLVKRTGEKVFLECVQDMDHENMFWYRQDPGLGLRLIYFSYDVKMKEKGDIPEGYSVSREKKERFSLILESASTNQTSMYLCASSRPPGSYEQYFGPGTRLTVT.

Notes on this clonotype: Just one base apart from a much larger clone, this may be a read error. The chain recombines TRBV5-1 with TRBJ1-6; 7 positions agree with TRBD1. Germline lookup yields CDR1 SGHRS and CDR2 YFSETQ. V dropped 4 bases and J dropped 10; count of bases not matched to a gene: 8. The CDR3 consists of 14 residues. The CDR3 DNA follows: TGCGCCAGCAGCCCGAGGACAGGATGGTCACCCCTCCACTTT. Translated, it gives CASSPRTGWSPLHF.

With respect to this clonotype: Sequence at one end of the junction differs from germline and may be a read error. The chain joins TRBV4-2 to TRBJ1-6; 9 nucleotides line up with TRBD1. The CDR3 sequence is 16 residues long. Germline V lookup: CDR1 LGHNA, CDR2 YNFKEQ. The CDR3 sequence: CVSSQAAGQGNSPLHF. CDR3 DNA: TGTGTCAGCAGCCAAGCTGCGGGACAGGGTAATTCACCCCTCCACTTT.

V is TRBV6-1 and J is TRBJ2-3; D not certain. Germline V CDR1 and CDR2: MNHNS, SASEGT. This CDR3 comprises 15 residues. V lost 2 bases to trimming and J lost 6 bases, with 15 bases between them. The CDR3 sequence: CASSESEVDDDTQYF. CDR3 nucleotide sequence: TGTGCCAGCAGTGAATCAGAGGTTGATGATGATACGCAGTATTTT.

Of note for this clonotype: Given a much more abundant clone one base away, this may be a read error. This chain joins TRBV11-2 and TRBJ2-2, with D possibly matching TRBD1 (6 bases). CDR1 is SGHAT, CDR2 FQNNGV, per germline. The CDR3 totals 15 residues. CDR3 nucleotides: TGTGCCAGCAGCCTACAGGGTTTTCTCACCGGGGAACTGTTTTTT. This gives the protein CASSLQGFLTGELFF.

V is TRBV5-1 and J is TRBJ2-1; TRBD2 matches at 15 bases. This CDR3 is 14 amino acids long. Trimming at V came to 3 bases and at J to 11 bases, leaving 3 bases not matched to a gene. Germline CDR1 reads SGHRS; CDR2 reads YFSETQ. The DNA of the CDR3 is TGCGCCAGCAGCTGGGGACTAGCGGGAGGTAAGCAGTTCTTC. It specifies CASSWGLAGGKQFF.

This sequence joins TRBV5-1 and TRBJ2-3, with D perhaps TRBD1 (5 bases). The ends were cut back, 5 bases at V and 0 bases at J, with 16 bases in the middle. This CDR3 region has 16 residues. CDR1 is SGHRS, CDR2 YFSETQ, per germline. This chain's CDR3 is CASRGETATSTDTQYF. The CDR3 DNA sequence: TGCGCCAGCAGAGGAGAGACAGCCACTAGCACAGATACGCAGTATTTT.

About this clonotype itself: A much larger clone differs from this one at a single base, so this may be a read error. J is TRBJ2-3 and V is TRBV29-1; D is undetermined. CDR3 length: 13 residues. Trimming removed 6 bases from V and 6 bases from J, with 16 bases in between. Per germline, CDR1 SQVTM and CDR2 ANQGSEA. CDR3 bases: TGCAGCGTCCCCTTTCCCTCGTGGGATACGCAGTATTTT. It is translated as CSVPFPSWDTQYF.

This chain uses TRBV28 with TRBJ1-1; no firm D call. V lost 7 bases to trimming and J lost 4 bases, with 10 bases between them. Germline CDR1 and CDR2: MDHEN and SYDVKM. The CDR3 length is 12 residues. The CDR3 region has the DNA TGTGCCAGCAACTTGTTAAGCACTGAAGCTTTCTTT. This translates into CASNLLSTEAFF.

On this clonotype itself: The junction shows a germline mismatch at one end, possibly a read error. The CDR3 loop is CASSMGTRGYEQCF. CDR3 DNA sequence: TGTGCCAGCAGTATGGGGACAAGGGGCTACGAGCAGTGCTTC. J is TRBJ2-7 and V is TRBV12-3 or TRBV12-4, with TRBD1 as a possible D gene (6 bases). The CDR3 consists of 14 residues.

The count of this clonotype is one. The chain couples TRBV6-5 to TRBJ2-3, with unresolved D. Germline CDR1 reads MNHEY; CDR2 reads SVGAGI. The CDR3 spans 10 residues. The CDR3 DNA reads TGTGGCAGTTCGTTGGGTGCGCAGTATTTT. Its translation: CGSSLGAQYF.

Of note for this clonotype: Germline is not matched at one junction end, which may reflect a read error. Written as DNA, the CDR3 is TGTACCAGCAGCCAATGGATAAGTGGGTGGAACACTGAAGCTTTCTTT. It yields the protein CTSSQWISGWNTEAFF. The rearrangement uses TRBV28 and TRBJ1-1; no clear D. Germline V CDR1 and CDR2: MDHEN, SYDVKM. The CDR3 has 16 amino acids.

Note on this clonotype: A read error may produce the germline difference seen at one junction end. CDR3 in DNA: TGTGACAGCAGCGCTGGTAGTGGGGCTAGCACACATACGCAGTATTTT. This sequence encodes CDSSAGSGASTHTQYF. This sequence joins TRBV11-2 and TRBJ2-3, with D possibly called TRBD1 or TRBD2 (5 bases each). Per germline, CDR1 SGHAT and CDR2 FQNNGV. The CDR3 is 16 amino acids.

V and J are TRBV2 and TRBJ2-7; maybe TRBD2 (5 bases). Looked up from germline, CDR1 is SNHLY and CDR2 is FYNNEI. This CDR3 region has 13 residues. Trimming removed 7 bases at V and 5 bases at J, with 15 bases between. The CDR3 DNA follows: TGTGCCAGCAAGGGAACTAGTGTCGACGAGCAGTACTTC. Amino acid sequence: CASKGTSVDEQYF.

Points on this clonotype: Compared with germline, one end of the junction differs, possibly owing to a read error. For the CDR3, the DNA is TGCAGCGTTCATTCGTTACAGGGAGGGGACACAGATACTCAGTATTTT. Its translation: CSVHSLQGGDTDTQYF. The gene calls are TRBV29-1 and TRBJ2-3, with TRBD2 as a possible D gene (7 bases). Germline CDR1 and CDR2: SQVTM and ANQGSEA. The CDR3 loop spans 16 amino acids.

This clonotype was seen only once. It may be a read error: a sequence one base away is much more abundant. The chain recombines TRBV7-9 with TRBJ2-1, with no clear D. Germline loops: CDR1 SEHNR, CDR2 FQNEAQ (reference sequence). V was shortened by 5 bases and J by 10 bases, with 15 bases between the two germline ends. This CDR3 is 13 amino acids long. The chain's CDR3 is CASSRIQTPEQFF. The CDR3 DNA is TGTGCCAGCAGCCGGATCCAGACCCCGGAGCAGTTCTTC. Full variable domain (remainder filled in from reference TRBV7-9 and TRBJ2-1): DTGVSQNPRHKITKRGQNVTFRCDPISEHNRLYWYRQTLGQGPEFLTYFQNEAQLEKSRLLSDRFSAERPKGSFSTLEIQRTEQGDSAMYLCASSRIQTPEQFFGPGTRLTVL.

For this clonotype: Possible read error: a much larger clone is one base away. The chain uses TRBV5-6 and TRBJ2-3; 7 nucleotides line up with TRBD2. Per germline, CDR1 SGHDT and CDR2 YYEEEE. This CDR3 contains 14 residues. The CDR3 bases are TGTGCCAGCAGCACTCCGACTAGCAAAGATACGCAGTATTTT. Protein product: CASSTPTSKDTQYF.

Many counts were recorded for this clonotype. The chain carries TRBV4-1 and TRBJ1-1; D not resolved. Germline V lookup: CDR1 MGHRA, CDR2 YSYEKL. The CDR3 has 13 residues. With 4 bases removed from V and 8 bases from J, the gap between germline ends came to 14 bases. DNA of the CDR3: TGCGCCAGCAGCCGTGGACCCGAATCCGAAGCTTTCTTT. This gives the protein CASSRGPESEAFF.

In this sample, this clonotype turned up many times. The chain links TRBV4-1 to TRBJ2-7; D might be TRBD1 (6 bases). The CDR3 spans 14 residues. Germline V CDR1 and CDR2: MGHRA, YSYEKL. V gave up 1 base and J gave up 3 bases, with 10 bases separating them. The chain's CDR3 is CASSQGPGDYEQYF. The CDR3 bases are TGCGCCAGCAGCCAAGGTCCAGGGGACTACGAGCAGTACTTC.

The chain links TRBV5-4 to TRBJ2-3, with D maybe TRBD2 (6 bases). The CDR3 spans 15 residues. Per germline, CDR1 SGHNT and CDR2 YYREEE (reference sequence). V dropped 5 bases and J dropped 5 bases, with 18 bases sitting between them. Written as DNA, the CDR3 is TGTGCCAGCAGTCCCCGCGGGAATCCAGTAGATACGCAGTATTTT. It yields the protein CASSPRGNPVDTQYF. Looking up the rest from reference TRBV5-4 and TRBJ2-3 gives the full variable domain: ETGVTQSPTHLIKTRGQQVTLRCSSQSGHNTVSWYQQALGQGPQFIFQYYREEENGRGNFPPRFSGLQFPNYSSELNVNALELDDSALYLCASSPRGNPVDTQYFGPGTRLTVL.

This clonotype was observed once. The chain carries TRBV7-6 and TRBJ2-7; D unresolved. V gave up 4 bases and J gave up 2 bases, with 12 bases separating them. CDR3 length: 14 residues. Germline CDR1 and CDR2: SGHVS and FNYEAQ. The CDR3 DNA reads TGTGCCAGCAGCTCCGGCCCAGGCGCCTACGAGCAGTACTTC. It is translated as CASSSGPGAYEQYF. Full variable domain (missing parts from reference TRBV7-6 and TRBJ2-7): GAGVSQSPRYKVTKRGQDVALRCDPISGHVSLYWYRQALGQGPEFLTYFNYEAQQDKSGLPNDRFSAERPEGSISTLTIQRTEQRDSAMYRCASSSGPGAYEQYFGPGTRLTVT.

This clonotype was observed a few times. One end of the junction fails to match germline, which may point to a read error. The chain uses TRBV6-6 and TRBJ1-2; 8 positions agree with TRBD1. The CDR3 totals 15 residues. Looked up from germline, CDR1 is MNHNY and CDR2 is SVGAGI (reference sequence). Here the CDR3 DNA reads TGTGCCAGCAGTGAACCCCGGGACAGGTTATCTGGCTGCACCTTC. This sequence encodes CASSEPRDRLSGCTF.

This clonotype was observed many times. The rearrangement links TRBV7-9 to TRBJ1-1, with D possibly matching TRBD1 (5 bases). The CDR3 spans 11 residues. Trimming cost V 6 bases and J 11 bases, with 13 bases left between them. Germline V lookup: CDR1 SEHNR, CDR2 FQNEAQ (reference sequence). The CDR3 nucleotides read TGTGCCAGCAGTTCAGGGACGACGGCTTTCTTT. Amino acid sequence: CASSSGTTAFF.

Worth noting for this clonotype: A junction boundary mismatches the germline segment, possibly from a read error. The V gene is TRBV6-1, the J gene TRBJ2-2; D perhaps matches TRBD1 (6 bases). Germline-derived CDR1 and CDR2 are MNHNS and SASEGT. The CDR3 loop spans 14 amino acids. The CDR3 DNA reads as TGTGCCAGCAGGCGAGACAGGAACATCGGGGAGCTGTTCTTT. Protein product: CASRRDRNIGELFF.

This clonotype was picked up one time. This may be a read error: a much more frequent sequence differs by one nucleotide. The CDR3 coding sequence is TGTGCCTGGATGACGTGGACTAGCTGTAACAATGAGCAGTTCTTC. This encodes CAWMTWTSCNNEQFF. The V gene is TRBV30, the J gene TRBJ2-1; 8 positions agree with TRBD2. V lost 4 bases and J lost 5; bases outside the gene matches: 10. The CDR3 runs 15 residues. Germline V lookup: CDR1 GTSNPN, CDR2 SVGIG (reference sequence).

This clonotype was picked up many times. The chain combines TRBV29-1 with TRBJ2-1, with 10 nucleotides matching TRBD2. V shed 7 bases and J 6 bases; nucleotides not matched to a gene: 3. CDR3 length: 12 amino acids. CDR1 is SQVTM and CDR2 is ANQGSEA in the germline V gene. CDR3 sequence: CSDRTSGNEQFF. As DNA, the CDR3 is TGCAGCGATAGGACTAGCGGCAATGAGCAGTTCTTC.

In this sample, this clonotype turned up many times. The chain uses TRBV6-5 and TRBJ1-1; no clear D gene. Germline CDR1 is MNHEY and CDR2 is SVGAGI. The CDR3 spans 13 residues. Trimming cost V 0 bases and J 8 bases, with 10 bases left between them. DNA for the CDR3: TGTGCCAGCAGTTACTCGAAAGAAGTGGAAGCTTTCTTT. As protein: CASSYSKEVEAFF.

Turning to this clonotype: This may come from a read error, since a much larger clone is one base off. This chain joins TRBV6-6 and TRBJ2-2, with 7 bases that match TRBD2. This CDR3 spans 20 amino acids. CDR1 MNHNY and CDR2 SVGAGI come from the germline V gene (reference sequence). Here the CDR3 DNA reads TGTACCAGCAGTTACTCGAAAAGTCGTAGCGGGCGAGCGAACACCGGGGAGCTGTTTTTT. This encodes CTSSYSKSRSGRANTGELFF.

The chain joins TRBV20-1 to TRBJ1-1; unclear D gene. Trimming removed 0 bases from V and 4 bases from J, with 21 bases in between. This CDR3 contains 17 residues. Germline loops: CDR1 DFQATT, CDR2 SNEGSKA (reference sequence). The CDR3 here is CSARDEELVGETTEAFF. The CDR3 nucleotides are TGCAGTGCTAGAGATGAGGAATTGGTGGGCGAAACCACTGAAGCTTTCTTT.

As for this clonotype: The CDR3 does not end in the conserved phenylalanine or tryptophan, so this is likely a read error. This chain connects TRBV12-3 or TRBV12-4 to TRBJ2-7; D gene ambiguous. The CDR3 runs to 15 residues. In nucleotides, the CDR3 is TGTGCCAGCAGTTTAGTGGCGGCCGTCTCCTATGAGCAGTACCTC. This encodes CASSLVAAVSYEQYL.